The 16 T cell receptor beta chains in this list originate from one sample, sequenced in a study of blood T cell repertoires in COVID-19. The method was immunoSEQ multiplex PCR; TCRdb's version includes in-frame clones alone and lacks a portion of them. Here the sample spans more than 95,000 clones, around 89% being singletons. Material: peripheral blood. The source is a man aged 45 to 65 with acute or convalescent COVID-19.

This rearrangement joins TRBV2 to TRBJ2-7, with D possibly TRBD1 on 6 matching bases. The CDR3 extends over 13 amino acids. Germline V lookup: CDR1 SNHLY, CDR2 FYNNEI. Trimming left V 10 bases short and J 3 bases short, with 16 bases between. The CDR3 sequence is CAKNREKYYEQYF. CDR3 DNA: TGTGCCAAAAACAGGGAAAAATACTACGAGCAGTACTTC.

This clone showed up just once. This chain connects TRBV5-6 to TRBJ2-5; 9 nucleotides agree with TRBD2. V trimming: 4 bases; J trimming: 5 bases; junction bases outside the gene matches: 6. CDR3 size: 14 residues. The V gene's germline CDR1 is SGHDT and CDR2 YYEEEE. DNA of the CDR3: TGTGCCAGCAGCCGGAGGGCGGGGGGGGAGACCCAGTACTTC. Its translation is CASSRRAGGETQYF. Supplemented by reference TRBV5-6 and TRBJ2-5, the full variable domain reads DAGVTQSPTHLIKTRGQQVTLRCSPKSGHDTVSWYQQALGQGPQFIFQYYEEEERQRGNFPDRFSGHQFPNYSSELNVNALLLGDSALYLCASSRRAGGETQYFGPGTRLLVL.

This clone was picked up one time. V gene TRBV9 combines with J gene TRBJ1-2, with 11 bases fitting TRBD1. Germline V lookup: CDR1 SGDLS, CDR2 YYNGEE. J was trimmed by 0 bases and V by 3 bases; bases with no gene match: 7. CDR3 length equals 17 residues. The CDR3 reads CASSARTGGAANYGYTF. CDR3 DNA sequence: TGTGCCAGCAGCGCCCGGACAGGGGGCGCCGCTAACTATGGCTACACCTTC.

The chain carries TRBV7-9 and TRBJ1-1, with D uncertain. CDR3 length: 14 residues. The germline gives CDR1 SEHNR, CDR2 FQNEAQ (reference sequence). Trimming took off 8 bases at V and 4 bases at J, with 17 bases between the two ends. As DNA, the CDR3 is TGTGCCAGCGCAACGGGTATGGTTGTCACTGAAGCTTTCTTT. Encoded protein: CASATGMVVTEAFF. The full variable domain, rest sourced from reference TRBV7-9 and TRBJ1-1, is DTGVSQNPRHKITKRGQNVTFRCDPISEHNRLYWYRQTLGQGPEFLTYFQNEAQLEKSRLLSDRFSAERPKGSFSTLEIQRTEQGDSAMYLCASATGMVVTEAFFGQGTRLTVV.

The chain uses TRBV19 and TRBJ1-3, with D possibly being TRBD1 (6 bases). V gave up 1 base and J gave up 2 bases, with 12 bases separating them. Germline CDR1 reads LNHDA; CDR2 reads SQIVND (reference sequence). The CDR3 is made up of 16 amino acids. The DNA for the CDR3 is TGTGCCAGTAGTATAGCAGGGGAGAGGACTGGAAACACCATATATTTT. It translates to CASSIAGERTGNTIYF.

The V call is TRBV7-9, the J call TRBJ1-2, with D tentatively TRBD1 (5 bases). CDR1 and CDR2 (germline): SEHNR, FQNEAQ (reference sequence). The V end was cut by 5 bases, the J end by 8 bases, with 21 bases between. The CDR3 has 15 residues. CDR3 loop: CASSPPVPGVWGYTF. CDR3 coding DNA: TGTGCCAGCAGCCCACCGGTCCCGGGGGTTTGGGGCTACACCTTC.

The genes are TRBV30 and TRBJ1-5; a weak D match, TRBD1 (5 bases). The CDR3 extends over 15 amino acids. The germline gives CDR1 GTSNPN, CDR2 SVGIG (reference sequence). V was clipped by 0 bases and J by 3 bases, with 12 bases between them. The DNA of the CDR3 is TGTGCCTGGAGTGTAGGGGACTACCCCAATCAGCCCCAGCATTTT. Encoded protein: CAWSVGDYPNQPQHF.

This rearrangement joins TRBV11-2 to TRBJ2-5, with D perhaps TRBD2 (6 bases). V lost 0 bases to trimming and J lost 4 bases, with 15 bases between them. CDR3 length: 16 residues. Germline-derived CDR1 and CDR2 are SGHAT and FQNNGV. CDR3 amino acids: CASSLDGGARRETQYF. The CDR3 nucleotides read TGTGCCAGCAGCTTAGATGGAGGGGCTAGAAGAGAGACCCAGTACTTC.

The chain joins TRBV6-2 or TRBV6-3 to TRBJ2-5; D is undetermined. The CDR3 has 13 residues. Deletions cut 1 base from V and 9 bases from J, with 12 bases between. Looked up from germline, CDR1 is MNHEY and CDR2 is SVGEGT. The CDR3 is CASSYLGIGAQYF. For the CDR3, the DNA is TGTGCCAGCAGTTACTTAGGCATCGGAGCCCAGTACTTC.

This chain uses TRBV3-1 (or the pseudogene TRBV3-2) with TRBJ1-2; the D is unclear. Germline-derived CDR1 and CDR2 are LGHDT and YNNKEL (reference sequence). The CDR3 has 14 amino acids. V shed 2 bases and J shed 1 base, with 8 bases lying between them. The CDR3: CASSQPDYNYGYTF. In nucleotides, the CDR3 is TGTGCCAGCAGCCAACCTGACTATAACTATGGCTACACCTTC.

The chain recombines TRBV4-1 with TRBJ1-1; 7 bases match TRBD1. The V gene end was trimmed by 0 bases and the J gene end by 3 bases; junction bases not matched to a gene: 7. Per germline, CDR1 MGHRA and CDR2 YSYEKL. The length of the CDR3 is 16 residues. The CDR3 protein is CASSQEGGGADTEAFF. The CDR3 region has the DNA TGCGCCAGCAGCCAAGAAGGAGGGGGCGCCGACACTGAAGCTTTCTTT.

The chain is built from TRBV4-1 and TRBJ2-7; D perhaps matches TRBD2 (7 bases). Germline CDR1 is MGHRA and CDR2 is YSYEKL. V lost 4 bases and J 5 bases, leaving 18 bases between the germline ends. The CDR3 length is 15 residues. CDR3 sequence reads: CASSLVGGRFNEQYF. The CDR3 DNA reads TGCGCCAGCAGCCTCGTCGGGGGGCGCTTCAACGAGCAGTACTTC.

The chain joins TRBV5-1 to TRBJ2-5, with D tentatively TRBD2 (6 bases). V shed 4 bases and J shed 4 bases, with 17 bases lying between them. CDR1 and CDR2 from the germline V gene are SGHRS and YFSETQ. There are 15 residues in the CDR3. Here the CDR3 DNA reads TGCGCCAGCAGCGTCTCTCTAGCGTCGGGAGAGACCCAGTACTTC. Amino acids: CASSVSLASGETQYF.

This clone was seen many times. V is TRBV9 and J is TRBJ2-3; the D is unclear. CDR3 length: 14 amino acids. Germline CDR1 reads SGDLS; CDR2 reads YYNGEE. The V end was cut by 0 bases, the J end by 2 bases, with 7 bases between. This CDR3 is CASSVEIYTDTQYF. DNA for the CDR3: TGTGCCAGCAGCGTAGAAATATACACAGATACGCAGTATTTT.

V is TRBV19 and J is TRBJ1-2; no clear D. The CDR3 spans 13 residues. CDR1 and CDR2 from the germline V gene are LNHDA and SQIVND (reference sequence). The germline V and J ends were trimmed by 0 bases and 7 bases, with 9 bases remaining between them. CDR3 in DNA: TGTGCCAGTAGTATAGACGGGATCGGTGGCTACACCTTC. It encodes CASSIDGIGGYTF.

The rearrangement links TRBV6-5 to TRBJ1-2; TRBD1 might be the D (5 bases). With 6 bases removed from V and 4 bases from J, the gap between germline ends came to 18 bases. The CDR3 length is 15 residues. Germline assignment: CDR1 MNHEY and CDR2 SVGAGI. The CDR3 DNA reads TGTGCCAGCAGGGACATTGACTCCAACCGCTATGGCTACACCTTC. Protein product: CASRDIDSNRYGYTF.